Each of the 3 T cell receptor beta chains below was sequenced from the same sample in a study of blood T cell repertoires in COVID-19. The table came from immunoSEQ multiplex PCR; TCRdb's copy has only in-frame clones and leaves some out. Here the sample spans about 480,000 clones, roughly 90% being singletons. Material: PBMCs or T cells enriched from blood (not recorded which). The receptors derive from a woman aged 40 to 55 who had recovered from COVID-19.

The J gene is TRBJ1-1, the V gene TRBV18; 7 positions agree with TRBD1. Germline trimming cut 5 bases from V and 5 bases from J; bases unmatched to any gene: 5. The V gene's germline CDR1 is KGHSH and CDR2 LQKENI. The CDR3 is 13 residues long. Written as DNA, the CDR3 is TGTGCCAGCTCAATGACAGGGCAGACTGAAGCTTTCTTT. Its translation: CASSMTGQTEAFF. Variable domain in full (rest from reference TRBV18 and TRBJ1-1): NAGVMQNPRHLVRRRGQEARLRCSPMKGHSHVYWYRQLPEEGLKFMVYLQKENIIDESGMPKERFSAEFPKEGPSILRIQQVVRGDSAAYFCASSMTGQTEAFFGQGTRLTVV.

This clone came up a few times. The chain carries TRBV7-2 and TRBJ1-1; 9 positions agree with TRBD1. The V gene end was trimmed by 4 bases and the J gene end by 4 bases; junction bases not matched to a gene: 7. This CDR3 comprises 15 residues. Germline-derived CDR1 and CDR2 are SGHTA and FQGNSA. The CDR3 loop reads CASSYTGTGFTEAFF. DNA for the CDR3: TGTGCCAGCAGCTACACCGGGACAGGGTTCACTGAAGCTTTCTTT. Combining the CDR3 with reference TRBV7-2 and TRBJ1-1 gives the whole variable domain GAGVSQSPSNKVTEKGKDVELRCDPISGHTALYWYRQSLGQGLEFLIYFQGNSAPDKSGLPSDRFSAERTGGSVSTLTIQRTQQEDSAVYLCASSYTGTGFTEAFFGQGTRLTVV.

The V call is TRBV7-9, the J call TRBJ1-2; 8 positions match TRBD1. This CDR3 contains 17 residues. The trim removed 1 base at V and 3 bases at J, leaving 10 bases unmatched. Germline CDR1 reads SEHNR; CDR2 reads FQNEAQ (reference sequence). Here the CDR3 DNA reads TGTGCCAGCAGCTTAGAACTGACAGGGGCCGTAGACTATGGCTACACCTTC. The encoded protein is CASSLELTGAVDYGYTF.